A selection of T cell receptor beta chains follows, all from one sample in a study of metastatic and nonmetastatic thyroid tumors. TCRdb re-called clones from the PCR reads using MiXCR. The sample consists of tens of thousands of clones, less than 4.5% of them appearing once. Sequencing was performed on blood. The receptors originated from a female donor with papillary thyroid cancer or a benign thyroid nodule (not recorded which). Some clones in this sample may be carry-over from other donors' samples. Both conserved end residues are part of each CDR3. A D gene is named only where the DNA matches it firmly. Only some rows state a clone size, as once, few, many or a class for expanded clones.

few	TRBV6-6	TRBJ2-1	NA	TGTGCCAGCAGTTACTCGGGCCTTTGGGGGGCCTACAATGAGCAGTTCTTC	CASSYSGLWGAYNEQFF
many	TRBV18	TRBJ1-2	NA	TGTGCCAGCTCACCGGACAGCTCTAACTATGGCTACACCTTC	CASSPDSSNYGYTF
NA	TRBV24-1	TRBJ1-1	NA	TGTGCCACCAGTGATTCTTATAGGGGAGCCACTGAAGCTTTCTTT	CATSDSYRGATEAFF
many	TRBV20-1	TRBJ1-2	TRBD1	TGCAGTGCTGGAAACACAGGGGACGGCTACACCTTC	CSAGNTGDGYTF
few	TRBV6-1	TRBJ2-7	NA	TGTGCCACCAGGACAGTGCCTTCCTACGAGCAGTACTTC	CATRTVPSYEQYF
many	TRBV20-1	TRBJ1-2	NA	TGCAGTGCTAGGGAGGGTATTAACTATGGCTACACCTTC	CSAREGINYGYTF
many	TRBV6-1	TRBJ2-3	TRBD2	TGTGCCAGCAGTTGGACTAGCGGGGGGGCAGATACGCAGTATTTT	CASSWTSGGADTQYF
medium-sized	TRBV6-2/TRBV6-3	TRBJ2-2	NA	TGTGCCAGCAACAAGGGTCTCCCGAACACCGGGGAGCTGTTTTTT	CASNKGLPNTGELFF
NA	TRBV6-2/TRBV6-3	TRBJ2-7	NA	TGTGCCAGCAGTTACGGACAGTGGGGCTACGAGCAGTACTTC	CASSYGQWGYEQYF
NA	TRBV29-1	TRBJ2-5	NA	TGCAGCGTGGAAGGTACCTTGAGCTTGGCTGGGTCCCCCCAAGAGACCCAGTACTTC	CSVEGTLSLAGSPQETQYF
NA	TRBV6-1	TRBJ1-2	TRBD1	TGTGCCAGCAGTGTCGGGACAGGGGGCGCAGGTGGCTACACCTTC	CASSVGTGGAGGYTF
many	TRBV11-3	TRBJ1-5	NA	TGTGCCAGCAGCGAGGGTGGCAATCAGCCCCAGCATTTT	CASSEGGNQPQHF
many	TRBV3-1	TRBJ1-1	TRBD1	TGTGCCAGCAGCCAAGATCGACAGGGAGGTGAAGCTTTCTTT	CASSQDRQGGEAFF
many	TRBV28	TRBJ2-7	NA	TGTGCCAGCAATACCGGGGGATTAGGTCCCTACGAGCAGTACTTC	CASNTGGLGPYEQYF
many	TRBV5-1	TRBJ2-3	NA	TGCGCCAGCAGCTTGGGGTCACCGGGAGTGGGGGATACGCAGTATTTT	CASSLGSPGVGDTQYF
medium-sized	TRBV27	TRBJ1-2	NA	TGTGCCAGCAGTTTTGGCAGAAGCTATGGCTACACCTTC	CASSFGRSYGYTF
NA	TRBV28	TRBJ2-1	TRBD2	TGTGCCAGCAGTTTATTTTTACTAGCGGGAGGGAAAGGGTACTGCAATGAGCAGTTCTTC	CASSLFLLAGGKGYCNEQFF
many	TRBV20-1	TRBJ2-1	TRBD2	TGCAGTGCTCTACTAGCGGGAGGCCTTAGCTCCTACAATGAGCAGTTCTTC	CSALLAGGLSSYNEQFF
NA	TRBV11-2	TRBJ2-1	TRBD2	TGTGCCAGCAGCTTAGACGGGGGACTAGCCAATGAGCAGTTCTTC	CASSLDGGLANEQFF
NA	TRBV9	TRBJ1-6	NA	TGTGCCAGCAGAGCTGAGCTCCGGGACACCGATTCACCCCTCCACTTT	CASRAELRDTDSPLHF
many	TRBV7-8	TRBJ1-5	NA	TGTGCCAGCAGCCAGACAGGTAGCAATCAGCCCCAGCATTTT	CASSQTGSNQPQHF
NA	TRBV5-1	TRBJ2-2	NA	TGCGCCAGCAGCCCGGACGTCAGCTACACCGGGGAGCTGTTTTTT	CASSPDVSYTGELFF
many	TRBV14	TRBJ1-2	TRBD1	TGTGCCAGCAGCCAAAGACAGGGTCGGGACTATGGCTACACCTTC	CASSQRQGRDYGYTF
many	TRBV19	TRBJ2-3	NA	TGTGCCAGTAGTGCCCGACAGGCCCCTAGCACAGATACGCAGTATTTT	CASSARQAPSTDTQYF
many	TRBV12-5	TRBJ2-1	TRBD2	TGTGCTAGTGGTTCCGGGACTAGATCCCTCCTCTACAATGAGCAGTTCTTC	CASGSGTRSLLYNEQFF
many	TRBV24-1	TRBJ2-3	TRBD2	TGTGCCACCAGTGGGGGGACTAGCGGGAGCCCGAGAGATACGCAGTATTTT	CATSGGTSGSPRDTQYF
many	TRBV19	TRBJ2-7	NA	TGTGCCAGTAGTATGGGAAGGGAAATGGACGAGCAGTACTTC	CASSMGREMDEQYF
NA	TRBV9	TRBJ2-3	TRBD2	TGTGCCAGCAGCGTAGAGGCTAGCGGGAAAGATACGCAGTATTTT	CASSVEASGKDTQYF
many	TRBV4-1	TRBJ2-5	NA	TGCGCCAGCAGCCAAGAGGGGCCCCTTACGCACCAAGAGACCCAGTACTTC	CASSQEGPLTHQETQYF
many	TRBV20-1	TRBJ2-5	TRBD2	TGCAGTGTTAGGCGGGAGAAGACCCAGTACTTC	CSVRREKTQYF
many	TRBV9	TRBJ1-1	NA	TGTGCCAGCAGCAAGATCCACCGGGGGGAAACTGAAGCTTTCTTT	CASSKIHRGETEAFF
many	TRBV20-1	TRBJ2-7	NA	TGCAGTGCTAGTGATCAGGGAGGATACGAGCAGTACTTC	CSASDQGGYEQYF
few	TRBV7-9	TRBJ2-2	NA	TGTGCCAGCAGCTTATCTGGGGGTGTAAGCACCGGGGAGCTGTTTTTT	CASSLSGGVSTGELFF
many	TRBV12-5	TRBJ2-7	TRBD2	TGTGCTAGTGCCCGGGGGGGTTGGATAAGAGCCGGCAGGAGGGAGCAGTACTTC	CASARGGWIRAGRREQYF
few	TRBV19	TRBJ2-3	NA	TGTGCCATGCTTGAGCTCTCCCAGGGTGATACGCAGTATTTT	CAMLELSQGDTQYF
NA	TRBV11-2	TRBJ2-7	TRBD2	TGCGCCAGCAGGCCCCCATGGACTAGCGGGAGGGCCAGCTACGAGCAGTACTTC	CASRPPWTSGRASYEQYF
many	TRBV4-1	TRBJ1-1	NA	TGCGCCAGCAGCCCAAAAGCTGGGGCAGGAGACACTGAAGCTTTCTTT	CASSPKAGAGDTEAFF
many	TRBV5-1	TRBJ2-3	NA	TGCGCCAGCAGCTTGCTTCCGGGACAAGATTCCACAGATACGCAGTATTTT	CASSLLPGQDSTDTQYF
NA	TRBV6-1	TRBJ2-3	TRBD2	TGTGCCAGCAGCTGGGGGGGGGTCACAGATACGCAGTATTTT	CASSWGGVTDTQYF
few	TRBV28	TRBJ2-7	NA	TGTGCCAGCAGGACGGGCGCGAGCTCCTACGAGCAGTACTTC	CASRTGASSYEQYF
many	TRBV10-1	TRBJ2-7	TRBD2	TGCGCCAGCAGTGTGAGACTAGCGGGGGAGCAGTACTTC	CASSVRLAGEQYF
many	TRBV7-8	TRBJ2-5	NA	TGTGCCAGCAGTCCAGTAGATGTTTTGGCCCAGTACTTC	CASSPVDVLAQYF
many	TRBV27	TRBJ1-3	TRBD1	TGTGCCAGCAGTCGACAGGGAGGAAACACCATATATTTT	CASSRQGGNTIYF
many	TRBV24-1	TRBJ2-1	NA	TGTGCCACCAGTGATTCTCCGTCCAATGAGCAGTTCTTC	CATSDSPSNEQFF
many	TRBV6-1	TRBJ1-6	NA	TGTGCCAGCAGTCCCACAGGGATTTCACCCCTCCACTTT	CASSPTGISPLHF
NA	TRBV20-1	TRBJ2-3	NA	TGCAGTGCTATCCCCGGGGCTGCTAGCACAGATACGCAGTATTTT	CSAIPGAASTDTQYF
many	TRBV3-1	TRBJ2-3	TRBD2	TGTGCCAGCAGCCCTGCGGGAGTAGGAACAGATACGCAGTATTTT	CASSPAGVGTDTQYF
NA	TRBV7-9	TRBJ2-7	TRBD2	TGTGCCAGCAGCTTAGGGGGGGGGTGGGGCTACGAGCAGTACTTC	CASSLGGGWGYEQYF
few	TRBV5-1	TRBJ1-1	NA	TGTGCCAGCAGCTCAGACCTTAACACTGAAGCTTTCTTT	CASSSDLNTEAFF